The source of this T cell receptor (beta chain) is a study of technical replicates of blood from a few donors. Germline-derived CDR1 and CDR2 are SGHNT and YYREEE (reference sequence). The CDR3 is 16 amino acids. V lost 4 bases and J lost 5; bases outside the gene matches: 10. The method was immunoSEQ multiplex PCR; TCRdb's version includes in-frame clones alone and lacks a portion of them. Of roughly 12,000 clones listed, 90% to 95% are singletons. The gene calls are TRBV5-4 and TRBJ2-7; 12 positions agree with TRBD1. This TCR came from a human donor in good health. Sequenced material: PBMCs. CDR3 sequence: CASSRPPGQGADEQYF. CDR3 sequence (DNA): TGTGCCAGCAGCCGGCCTCCGGGACAGGGGGCCGACGAGCAGTACTTC.